A selection of T cell receptor beta chains follows, all from one sample in a study of cytomegalovirus exposure and HLA in healthy donors. Method: immunoSEQ multiplex PCR; TCRdb's copy keeps in-frame clones and lacks some. The sample carries roughly 180,000 clones, 76% recorded once. The source material was PBMCs. These receptors were collected from a young man in good health and CMV-seronegative. CDR3s include the opening cysteine and the closing phenylalanine or tryptophan. The D gene is left open where the match is weak.

J: TRBJ1-1; D: .; V: TRBV12-5; CDR3: CASGLQVNTEAFF; DNA: TGTGCTAGTGGCCTGCAGGTGAACACTGAAGCTTTCTTT
J: TRBJ2-7; D: .; V: TRBV20-1; CDR3: CSTYAEHEQYF; DNA: TGCAGTACGTATGCGGAGCACGAGCAGTACTTC
J: TRBJ2-7; D: .; V: TRBV20-1; CDR3: CSLKQEREQYF; DNA: TGCAGTCTTAAACAGGAGCGCGAGCAGTACTTC
J: TRBJ1-1; D: .; V: TRBV16; CDR3: CASSEQGGNTEAFF; DNA: TGTGCCAGCAGCGAGCAGGGCGGCAACACTGAAGCTTTCTTT
J: TRBJ1-1; D: .; V: TRBV15; CDR3: CATSGADGLNTEAFF; DNA: TGTGCCACCAGCGGGGCTGATGGCCTGAACACTGAAGCTTTCTTT
J: TRBJ2-7; D: .; V: TRBV6-5; CDR3: CASSRPSTEQYF; DNA: TGTGCCAGCAGCCGACCTAGCACCGAGCAGTACTTC
J: TRBJ2-6; D: .; V: TRBV5-1; CDR3: CASSLGGLTGANVLTF; DNA: TGCGCCAGCAGCTTGGGGGGGCTCACTGGGGCCAACGTCCTGACTTTC
J: TRBJ1-2; D: TRBD1; V: TRBV6-5; CDR3: CASSYSNRDSLPGYTF; DNA: TGTGCCAGCAGTTACTCCAACAGGGACAGCTTGCCTGGCTACACCTTC
J: TRBJ1-5; D: TRBD1; V: TRBV6-1; CDR3: CASRDRGGQPQHF; DNA: TGTGCCAGCAGAGACAGGGGGGGTCAGCCCCAGCATTTT
J: TRBJ1-3; D: .; V: TRBV14; CDR3: CASSQGLGNTIYF; DNA: TGTGCCAGCAGCCAAGGTCTTGGAAACACCATATATTTT
J: TRBJ2-5; D: .; V: TRBV11-2; CDR3: CASSPSDHRRETQYF; DNA: TGTGCCAGCAGCCCGAGCGACCACCGGCGGGAGACCCAGTACTTC